This T cell receptor beta chain was retrieved from a study of blood T cells in healthy people across ages. The germline V gene encodes CDR1 SQVTM and CDR2 ANQGSEA. V dropped 8 bases and J dropped 5 bases, with 13 bases sitting between them. This CDR3 spans 12 amino acids. A second PCR, run for roughly 7 to 11 cycles, used a sample-barcoded 5' primer plus a J-beta primer mix. TCRdb reprocessed the 5' RACE reads via MiXCR and lists one record per CDR3 protein. Of some 1,000,000 distinct CDR3 sequences listed, roughly a quarter were seen once; the top ten hold approximately 0.7%. These data also formed part of another study, on T cells of mothers and their children. This second report adds: Maternal samples each gave over 9 million TCR beta CDR3 reads, and child samples roughly 3 million each.

The chain employs TRBV29-1 and TRBJ2-1; tentatively, D is TRBD1 (6 bases). This TCR was recovered from a girl aged 2 to 10 in good health. Sample: blood. CDR3 sequence (DNA): TGCAGCCCCCGGGACACCAACAATGAGCAGTTCTTC. Translation gives CSPRDTNNEQFF.